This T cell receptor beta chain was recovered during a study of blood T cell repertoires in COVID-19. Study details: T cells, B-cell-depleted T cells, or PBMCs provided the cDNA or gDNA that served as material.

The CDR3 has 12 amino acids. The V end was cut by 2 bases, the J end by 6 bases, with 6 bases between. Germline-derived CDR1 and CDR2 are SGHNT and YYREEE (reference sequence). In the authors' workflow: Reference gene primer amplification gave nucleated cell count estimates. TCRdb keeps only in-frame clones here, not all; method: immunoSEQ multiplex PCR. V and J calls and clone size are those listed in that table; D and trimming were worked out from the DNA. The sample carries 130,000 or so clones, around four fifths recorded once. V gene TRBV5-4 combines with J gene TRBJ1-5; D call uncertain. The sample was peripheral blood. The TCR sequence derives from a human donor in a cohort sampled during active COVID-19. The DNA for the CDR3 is TGTGCCAGCAGCTTCGACTTTCAGCCCCAGCATTTT. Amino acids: CASSFDFQPQHF.